Listed below are T cell receptor beta chains from one sample, sequenced in a study of T cell responses to AZD1222 COVID-19 vaccine. TCRdb keeps only in-frame clones here, not all; method: immunoSEQ multiplex PCR. The repertoire has some 100,000 clones, nearly 90% of them found once; the top ten carry about 13%. The specimen comprised peripheral blood, sampled on day 0 of MenACWY control vaccination. Receptors were obtained from an adult in good health. The CDR3 runs from the conserved cysteine through the conserved F or W. Each record gives: V gene, J gene, D gene, clone size, CDR3 DNA, CDR3 protein. A D gene is named only where the DNA matches it firmly. Size is omitted from some rows. Given values are once, few, many or a class for expanded clones.

>TRBV6-5|TRBJ1-1|TRBD1|.
TGTGCCAGCAGTTACGGGACAGCCACGATTTCTTTCTTT
CASSYGTATISFF
>TRBV28|TRBJ2-7|.|.
TGTGCCAGCAGTTTGTATGGAAGCGGAAAGAGAGACTTC
CASSLYGSGKRDF
>TRBV23-1|TRBJ1-5|.|.
TGCGCCAGCAGTACGATGAAGAGCGGGAATCAGCCCCAGCATTTT
CASSTMKSGNQPQHF
>TRBV4-1|TRBJ2-5|TRBD2|once
TGCGCCAGCAGCTTGGGACTAGCGGGTGCCACGGGACCCCAAGAGACCCAGTACTTC
CASSLGLAGATGPQETQYF
>TRBV28|TRBJ1-5|TRBD1|.
TGTGCCAGCAGCGTAGGGACAGTGAATCAGCCCCAGCATTTT
CASSVGTVNQPQHF
>TRBV5-6|TRBJ1-1|.|.
TGTGCCAGCAGCTTGGGGTTCGGGAACACTGAAGCTTTCTTT
CASSLGFGNTEAFF
>TRBV6-5|TRBJ2-2|.|.
TGTGCCAGCAGGGCCCCGAACACCGGGGAGCTGTTTTTT
CASRAPNTGELFF
>TRBV25-1|TRBJ2-1|.|once
TGTGCCAGCAGTGAATATTGGCGGTACAATGAGCAGTTCTTC
CASSEYWRYNEQFF
>TRBV9|TRBJ1-1|TRBD1|.
TGTGCCAGCACCCACGGGACAGGGGCCACTGAAGCTTTCTTT
CASTHGTGATEAFF
>TRBV7-6|TRBJ1-3|.|few
TGTGCCAGCAGCTTAGCCGGGGCGTCTGGAAACACCATATATTTT
CASSLAGASGNTIYF
>TRBV20-1|TRBJ2-1|.|once
TGCAGTGCTAGTTGGCTAGGCGCCCACAGTGAGCAGTTCTTC
CSASWLGAHSEQFF
>TRBV5-1|TRBJ1-3|.|.
TGCGCCAGCAGCCTCGACTCTGGAAACACCATATATTTT
CASSLDSGNTIYF
>TRBV10-1|TRBJ1-3|TRBD1|.
TGCGCCAGCATTGGACAGGGCTCTGGAAACACCATATATTTT
CASIGQGSGNTIYF
>TRBV7-9|TRBJ1-5|.|.
TGTGCCAGCAGCTTAGAAAAGGACCAGCCCCAGCATTTT
CASSLEKDQPQHF
>TRBV13|TRBJ1-5|.|.
TGTGCCAGCAGCTGGGGACAAGGGGTCCAGCCCCAGCATTTT
CASSWGQGVQPQHF
>TRBV7-8|TRBJ2-2|.|.
TGTGCCAGCAGCCTTCGGACGGCCTCTTCGAACACCGGGGAGCTGTTTTTT
CASSLRTASSNTGELFF
>TRBV7-6|TRBJ2-7|.|once
TGTGCCAGCAGGACACCTAGGGGGGAATCCTACGAGCAGTACTTC
CASRTPRGESYEQYF
>TRBV19|TRBJ1-5|TRBD1|.
TGTGCCAGTAGAAGGCGGACAGGGTTAGGGGGCAATCAGCCCCAGCATTTT
CASRRRTGLGGNQPQHF
>TRBV7-2|TRBJ2-1|TRBD2|.
TGTGCCAGCAGCCCTAGCGGGGTCTACAATGAGCAGTTCTTC
CASSPSGVYNEQFF
>TRBV5-4|TRBJ1-1|TRBD1|.
TGTGCCAGCGGAGGGGGCGGGAACACTGAAGCTTTCTTT
CASGGGGNTEAFF
>TRBV5-8|TRBJ1-5|.|.
TGTGCCAGCAGCCCCGCTGTCGGACATCCCCCGGCAGTACATTTT
CASSPAVGHPPAVHF
>TRBV7-9|TRBJ2-7|.|.
TGTGCCAGCACCACTACCCCCGGGGGAACCTACGAGCAGTACTTC
CASTTTPGGTYEQYF
>TRBV30|TRBJ2-5|TRBD1|.
TGTGCCTGGGACAGGGTCGGAAGGGGCCAAGAGACCCAGTACTTC
CAWDRVGRGQETQYF
>TRBV7-6|TRBJ2-7|.|many
TGTGCCAGCAGCTTATTCGGAGGGGAGGTCGACGAGCAGTACTTC
CASSLFGGEVDEQYF
>TRBV30|TRBJ2-7|.|.
TGTGCCTGGAGTAGGGGTGCGAGCAAGCAGTACTTC
CAWSRGASKQYF
>TRBV6-2/TRBV6-3|TRBJ2-3|TRBD1|.
TGTGCCAGCAGTCGGCATCCGGGACAGGGGGCAGATACGCAGTATTTT
CASSRHPGQGADTQYF
>TRBV5-1|TRBJ2-3|.|.
TGCGCCAGCAGCTCAGGGGACGCCACAGATACGCAGTATTTT
CASSSGDATDTQYF
>TRBV18|TRBJ2-2|.|.
TGTGCCAGCCGACTTAATGAGGCCGGGGAGCTGTTTTTT
CASRLNEAGELFF
>TRBV19|TRBJ2-7|TRBD1|once
TGTGCCAGTAGCGCCGGGACAGGGCCCTACGAGCAGTACTTC
CASSAGTGPYEQYF
>TRBV9|TRBJ2-7|.|.
TGTGCCAGCAGCGTAGGCGGGGTCCCCTACGAGCAGTACTTC
CASSVGGVPYEQYF
>TRBV7-2|TRBJ1-2|.|.
TGTGCCAGCAGCTTTACCCCCGTGGACTATGGCTACACCTTC
CASSFTPVDYGYTF
>TRBV6-5|TRBJ2-7|.|.
TGTGCCAGCAGCTTCCCCCAGGGATCAGTCGAGCAGTACTTC
CASSFPQGSVEQYF
>TRBV4-1|TRBJ1-3|TRBD1|.
TGCGCCAGCAGCCAAGGACAGGGAGCTGGAAACACCATATATTTT
CASSQGQGAGNTIYF
>TRBV12-3/TRBV12-4|TRBJ1-4|.|.
TGTGCCAGCAGTGAAAGGGGTGAAAAACTGTTTTTT
CASSERGEKLFF